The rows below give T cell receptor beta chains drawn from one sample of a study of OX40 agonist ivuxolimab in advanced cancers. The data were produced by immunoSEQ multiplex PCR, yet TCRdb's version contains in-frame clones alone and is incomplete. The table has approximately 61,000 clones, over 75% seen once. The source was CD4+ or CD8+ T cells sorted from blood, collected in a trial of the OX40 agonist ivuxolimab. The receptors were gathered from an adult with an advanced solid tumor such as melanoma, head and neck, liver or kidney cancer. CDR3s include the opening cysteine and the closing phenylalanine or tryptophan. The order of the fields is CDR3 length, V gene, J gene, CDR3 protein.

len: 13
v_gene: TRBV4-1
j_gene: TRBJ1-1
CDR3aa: CASSQDRNTEAFF

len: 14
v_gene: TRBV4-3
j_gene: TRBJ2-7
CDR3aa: CASSQEAELYEQYF

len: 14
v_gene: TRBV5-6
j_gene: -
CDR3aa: CASSSQGPGYEQYF

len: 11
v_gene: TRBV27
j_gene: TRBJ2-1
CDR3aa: CASTDSNEQFF

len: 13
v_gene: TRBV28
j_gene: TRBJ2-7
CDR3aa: CATQGVASYEQYF

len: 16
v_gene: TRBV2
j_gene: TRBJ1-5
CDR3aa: CASSDRRQGRNQPQHF

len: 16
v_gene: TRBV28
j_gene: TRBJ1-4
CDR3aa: CASSSNTGGWEEKLFF

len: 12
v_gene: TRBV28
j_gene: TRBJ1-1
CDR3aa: CASIKDLTEAFF

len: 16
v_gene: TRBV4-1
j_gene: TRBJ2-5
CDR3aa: CASSQEHSSIEETQYF

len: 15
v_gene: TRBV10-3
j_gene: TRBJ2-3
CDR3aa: CAISSGDEESDTQYF

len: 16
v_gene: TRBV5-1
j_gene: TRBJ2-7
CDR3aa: CAGDPVAGAISYEQYF

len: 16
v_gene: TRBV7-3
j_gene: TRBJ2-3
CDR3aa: CASSLNMGGSTDTQYF

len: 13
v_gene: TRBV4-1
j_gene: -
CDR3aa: CASRDGAGDEQYF

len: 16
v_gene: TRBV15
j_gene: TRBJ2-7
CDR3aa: CATSRDRHLNLHEQYF

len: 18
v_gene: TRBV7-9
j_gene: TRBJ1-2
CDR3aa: CASSLAAPGTGGGYGYTF

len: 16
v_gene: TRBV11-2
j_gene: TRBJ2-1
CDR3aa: CASSLVGTLGVNEQFF

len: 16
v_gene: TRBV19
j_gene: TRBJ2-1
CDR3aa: CASSINGQRESDEQFF

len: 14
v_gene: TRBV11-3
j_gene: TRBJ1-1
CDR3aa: CASSQTHRNTEAFF

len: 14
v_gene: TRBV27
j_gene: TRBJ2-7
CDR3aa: CASSLTGTGYEQYF

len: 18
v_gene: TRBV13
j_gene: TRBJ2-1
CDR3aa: CASSSGLAGGPSYNEQFF

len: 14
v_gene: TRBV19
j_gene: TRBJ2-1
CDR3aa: CAHRGLSSFSEQFF

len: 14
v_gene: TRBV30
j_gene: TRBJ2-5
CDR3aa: CAWSMGYGQETQYF

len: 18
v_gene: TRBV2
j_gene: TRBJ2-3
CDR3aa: CASIGRRTSGLEADTQYF

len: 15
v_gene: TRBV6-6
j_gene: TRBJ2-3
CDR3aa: CASSYSAGVVDTQYF

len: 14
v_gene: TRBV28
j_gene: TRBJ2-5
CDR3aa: CASSPLLGEETQYF

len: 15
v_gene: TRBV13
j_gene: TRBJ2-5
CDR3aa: CASSSRLASFGTQYF

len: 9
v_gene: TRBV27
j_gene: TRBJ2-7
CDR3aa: CASRYEQYF

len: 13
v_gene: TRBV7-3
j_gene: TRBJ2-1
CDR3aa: CASSPKAEGEQFF

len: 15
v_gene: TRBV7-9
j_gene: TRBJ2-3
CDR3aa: CASSSSGISTDTQYF

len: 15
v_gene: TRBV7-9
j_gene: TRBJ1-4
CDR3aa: CASSLGQGGNEKLFF

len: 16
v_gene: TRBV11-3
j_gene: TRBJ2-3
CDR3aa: CASSLVGRGHADTQYF

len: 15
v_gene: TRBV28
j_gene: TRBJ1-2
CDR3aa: CASLLLSDRDYGYTF

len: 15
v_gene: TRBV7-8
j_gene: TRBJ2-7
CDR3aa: CASSFGQGNSYEQYF

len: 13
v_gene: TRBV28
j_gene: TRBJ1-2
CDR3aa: CASTPGANYGYTF

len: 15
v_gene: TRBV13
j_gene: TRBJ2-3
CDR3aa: CASSLRSGRGDTQYF

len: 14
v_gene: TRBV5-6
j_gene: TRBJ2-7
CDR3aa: CASSLGLANYEQYF

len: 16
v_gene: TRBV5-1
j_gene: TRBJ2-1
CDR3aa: CASRVSGSNMVREQFF

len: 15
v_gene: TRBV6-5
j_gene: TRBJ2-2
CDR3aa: CASSYSQLGGGELFF

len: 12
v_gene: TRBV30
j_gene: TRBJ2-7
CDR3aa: CAWRRTDYEQYF

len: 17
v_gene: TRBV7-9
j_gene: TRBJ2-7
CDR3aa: CASSSPSTGDSTYEQYF

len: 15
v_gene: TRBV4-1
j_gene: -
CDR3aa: CASSQTPGTDYEQYF

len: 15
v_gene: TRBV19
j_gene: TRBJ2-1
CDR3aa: CASSIGGGGYNEQFF

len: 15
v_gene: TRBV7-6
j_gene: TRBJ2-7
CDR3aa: CASSSGQDQVYEQYF

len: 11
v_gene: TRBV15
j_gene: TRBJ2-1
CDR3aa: CATSRDDEQFF

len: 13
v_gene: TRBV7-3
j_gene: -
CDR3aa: CASSLSGGHEQYF

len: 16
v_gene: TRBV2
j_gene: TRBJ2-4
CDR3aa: CASATPRGRAKNIQYF

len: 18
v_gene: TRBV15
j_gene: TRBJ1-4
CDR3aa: CATSRSPSSGYDAEKLFF

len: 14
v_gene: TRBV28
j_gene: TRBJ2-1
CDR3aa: CASSKRIDYNEQFF

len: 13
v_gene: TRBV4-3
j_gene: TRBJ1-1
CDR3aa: CASSPGANTEAFF

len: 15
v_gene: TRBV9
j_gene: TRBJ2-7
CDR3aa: CASSVGGQGTYEQYF

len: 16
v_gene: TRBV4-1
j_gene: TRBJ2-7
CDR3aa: CASSQDRRGVTYEQYF

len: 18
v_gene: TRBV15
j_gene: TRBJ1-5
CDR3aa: CATSRDHGGAGGNQPQHF

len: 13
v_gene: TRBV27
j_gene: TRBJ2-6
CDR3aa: CASSNSGANVLTF

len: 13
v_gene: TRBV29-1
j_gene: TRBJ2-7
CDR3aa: CSVGTGEGYEQYF

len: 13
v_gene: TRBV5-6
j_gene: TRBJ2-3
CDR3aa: CASSFEFTDTQYF

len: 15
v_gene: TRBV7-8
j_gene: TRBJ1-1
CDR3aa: CASSLDRGGRTEAFF

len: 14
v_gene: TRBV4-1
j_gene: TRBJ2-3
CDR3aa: CASSQGGEADTQYF

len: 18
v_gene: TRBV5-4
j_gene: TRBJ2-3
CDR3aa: CASSLVAGAGPPTDTQYF